This T cell receptor (beta chain) was sequenced for a study of blood T cells in healthy people across ages. Whole-study context: Every two T cells gave about one barcoded beta molecule via template switching.

Germline loops: CDR1 SGHRS, CDR2 YFSETQ. The CDR3 is 15 amino acids. V was clipped by 0 bases and J by 11 bases, with 20 bases between them. A sample-barcoded 5' primer and a J-beta primer mix were used in a second PCR of about 6 to 11 cycles. TCRdb re-called the 5' RACE reads with MiXCR, one entry per CDR3 protein. The repertoire holds about 1,400,000 distinct CDR3 sequences, with approximately 38% as singletons. The sample comprised blood. The TCR comes from a woman aged 18-35 years in good health. The gene calls are TRBV5-1 and TRBJ1-1; D not resolved. The CDR3: CASSLGTVRGGYAFF. CDR3 nucleotide sequence: TGCGCCAGCAGCTTGGGAACTGTGCGGGGAGGTTACGCTTTCTTT.